Included here is one T cell receptor beta chain sequence, with context. Antigen: not known. Produced via immunoSEQ multiplex PCR; TCRdb's table is partial and in-frame only. This repertoire shows some 290,000 clones, around four fifths found once; its top ten account for roughly 7%. This sample is part of a study of cytotoxic CD8 clonotypes in ibrutinib-treated CLL. Study-level points and caveats: Clonality rose at ibrutinib response and fell back toward baseline at progression. Stable or contracted on treatment, public clonotypes were also uncommon.

The sequenced sample was PBMCs, obtained before ibrutinib treatment. The sequence came from a human donor with chronic lymphocytic leukemia.

The CDR3 protein is CASSQPGQGPYEQYF. The CDR3 DNA is TGCGCCAGCAGCCAACCTGGACAGGGACCCTACGAGCAGTACTTC. The chain employs TRBV4-3 and TRBJ2-7; 8 bases match TRBD1. The V gene end was trimmed by 2 bases and the J gene end by 2 bases; junction bases not matched to a gene: 5. Germline CDR1 is LGHNA and CDR2 is YSLEER. The CDR3 totals 15 residues.